The next 24 T cell receptor beta chains were all read from a single sample in a study of spatial heterogeneity in lung cancer. Study-wide findings and caveats: Tumor mutation count correlated with how many alpha and beta TCRs expanded intratumorally.

Time point: sample taken at primary tumor resection. Their specific antigens are unknown. A single record per CDR3 protein comes from TCRdb applying MiXCR to the 5' RACE reads. The sample consists of about 6,900 distinct CDR3 sequences, over 9.5% of them appearing once. The starting material was lung tumor tissue, obtained at surgery. The receptors here all came from a male donor with early-stage non-small cell lung cancer.

This clonotype was seen many times. A library made for alpha chains picked up this beta chain off target, so its size means little. The gene calls are TRBV11-2 and TRBJ2-2; possible D gene TRBD2, 5 bases. The V end was cut by 0 bases, the J end by 2 bases, with 13 bases between. The CDR3 loop spans 17 amino acids. Germline CDR1 SGHAT, CDR2 FQNNGV. DNA of the CDR3: TGTGCCAGCAGCTTAGAACCTGAAGCGGCAAACACCGGGGAGCTGTTTTTT. This encodes CASSLEPEAANTGELFF.

This clonotype was counted ten times or more. This beta chain came through as a stray read in a library set up for alpha chains, and its size says little. The gene calls are TRBV11-1 and TRBJ2-7; no definite D call. The germline CDR1 and CDR2 sequences are SGHAT and FQDESV (reference sequence). The length of the CDR3 is 13 residues. V gave up 5 bases and J gave up 2 bases, with 10 bases separating them. The CDR3, as DNA: TGTGCCAGCAGCCCGGACGGAACCTACGAGCAGTACTTC. Encoded protein: CASSPDGTYEQYF. The full variable domain, rest sourced from reference TRBV11-1 and TRBJ2-7, is EAEVAQSPRYKITEKSQAVAFWCDPISGHATLYWYRQILGQGPELLVQFQDESVVDDSQLPKDRFSAERLKGVDSTLKIQPAELGDSAMYLCASSPDGTYEQYFGPGTRLTVT.

This clonotype was observed many times. A library prepared for alpha chains yielded this beta chain as an off-target read; its size is of little meaning. The rearrangement uses TRBV4-3 and TRBJ2-1, with D possibly being TRBD1 or TRBD2 (6 bases each). The V end was cut by 0 bases, the J end by 0 bases, with 9 bases between. Germline CDR1 and CDR2: LGHNA and YSLEER. The CDR3 is 16 residues long. The CDR3 sequence is CASSQDGGGSYNEQFF. CDR3 nucleotides: TGCGCCAGCAGCCAAGATGGAGGGGGCTCCTACAATGAGCAGTTCTTC.

By its share, this clonotype is medium-sized. Being off target in a library aimed at alpha chains, this beta chain has a size of little meaning. The chain couples TRBV7-9 to TRBJ2-1; 7 bases line up with TRBD1. The germline V gene encodes CDR1 SEHNR and CDR2 FQNEAQ (reference sequence). The CDR3 has 15 amino acids. J gave up 0 bases and V 5 bases, and 4 bases lay outside the gene matches. In DNA form, the CDR3 reads TGTGCCAGCAGCGGGGACAGCGGCTCCTACAATGAGCAGTTCTTC. Residues: CASSGDSGSYNEQFF.

About this clonotype: This beta chain is off target for a library built for alpha chains, so its abundance means little. The chain recombines TRBV11-2 with TRBJ2-5, with 9 bases matching TRBD2. TRBJ2-1 explains the end of the DNA better; the J call may be wrong. The CDR3 length is 16 residues. CDR1 SGHAT and CDR2 FQNNGV come from the germline V gene. The CDR3 region is CASSFRRTSVGDEQFF. The CDR3 coding sequence is TGTGCCAGCAGCTTCCGGCGGACTAGCGTCGGGGATGAGCAGTTCTTC.

The sample holds many counts of this clonotype. The library was built for alpha chains, so this beta chain is an off-target read and its size means little. This chain links TRBV5-1 with TRBJ1-1; D is unclear. V was trimmed by 0 bases and J by 0 bases, leaving 9 bases between them. Germline V gene data show CDR1 as SGHRS and CDR2 as YFSETQ. CDR3 length: 15 amino acids. The CDR3 DNA reads as TGCGCCAGCAGCTTGGAAGAGTACTTGAACACTGAAGCTTTCTTT. It yields the protein CASSLEEYLNTEAFF.

This clonotype appeared many times. A library prepared for alpha chains yielded this beta chain as an off-target read; its size is of little meaning. V usage is TRBV7-8 and J usage is TRBJ1-1; D uncertain. This CDR3 region has 13 residues. With 4 bases removed from V and 1 base from J, the gap between germline ends came to 7 bases. Germline V CDR1 and CDR2: SGHVS, FQNEAQ. The CDR3 sequence is CASSSPTNTEAFF. The DNA of the CDR3 is TGTGCCAGCAGCTCCCCGACGAACACTGAAGCTTTCTTT.

Many counts were recorded for this clonotype. The size of this beta chain means little, since it is a stray read in a library made for alpha chains. The chain links TRBV4-2 to TRBJ2-1, with a tentative D call TRBD2 (6 bases). Germline values: CDR1 LGHNA, CDR2 YNFKEQ. Trimming removed 0 bases at V and 9 bases at J, with 15 bases between. The CDR3 consists of 15 residues. CDR3 nucleotides: TGTGCCAGCAGCCAAGATCAGGAGGGCCGAGGTGAGCAGTTCTTC. Its translation: CASSQDQEGRGEQFF.

This clonotype was seen many times. This beta chain is a stray sequence in a library constructed for alpha chains; its clone size is not meaningful. The V call is TRBV27, the J call TRBJ2-2; 11 bases fit TRBD1. Trimming took 7 bases from V and 4 from J; bases not matched to a gene: 2. This CDR3 is built from 14 residues. CDR1 is MNHEY and CDR2 is SMNVEV in the germline V gene (reference sequence). CDR3 nucleotides: TGTGCCAGCATTGGACAGGGGGCCACCGGGGAGCTGTTTTTT. Translated: CASIGQGATGELFF.

In its sample, this clonotype was seen a few times. As an off-target read in a library built for alpha chains, this beta chain has a frequency of little significance. The rearrangement joins TRBV20-1 to TRBJ2-5; 9 bases map to TRBD1. The CDR3 is 13 residues long. Per the germline V gene, CDR1 is DFQATT and CDR2 is SNEGSKA (reference sequence). With 3 bases clipped from V and 3 bases from J, the junction kept 2 bases outside the gene matches. The CDR3 DNA is TGCAGTGCTAGGCGGACAGGGGAAGAGACCCAGTACTTC. Translating it yields CSARRTGEETQYF.

This clonotype was seen many times. Being off target in a library aimed at alpha chains, this beta chain has a size of little meaning. The J gene is TRBJ1-1, the V gene TRBV6-1, with unresolved D. This CDR3 spans 13 amino acids. Germline V gene data show CDR1 as MNHNS and CDR2 as SASEGT. V was clipped by 4 bases and J by 5 bases, with 11 bases between them. The CDR3 bases are TGTGCCAGCAGTGTGTTATGGGGAACTGAAGCTTTCTTT. This gives the protein CASSVLWGTEAFF.

To note about this clonotype: Within a library made for alpha chains, this beta chain is off target, and its count is uninformative. This chain connects TRBV20-1 to TRBJ2-7; 10 bases match TRBD2. Germline V CDR1 and CDR2: DFQATT, SNEGSKA (reference sequence). J lost 5 bases, V lost 1 base, and 8 bases had no gene match. There are 15 residues in the CDR3. The CDR3 DNA reads TGCAGTGCTAGAGCCGATCTAGCGGGAGATCACGAGCAGTACTTC. As protein: CSARADLAGDHEQYF.

This clonotype was counted only a few times. A library prepared for alpha chains yielded this beta chain as an off-target read; its size is of little meaning. This chain connects TRBV28 to TRBJ2-2; TRBD1 aligns across 7 bases. CDR1 is MDHEN, CDR2 SYDVKM, per germline. The CDR3 totals 14 residues. The V segment lost 8 bases and the J segment 1 base; nucleotides outside the gene matches: 4. The DNA of the CDR3 is TGTGCCAGCTTCCGGGACAGGAACACCGGGGAGCTGTTTTTT. Residues: CASFRDRNTGELFF.

Ten or more counts support this clonotype. This beta chain represents an off-target read in a library built for alpha chains; its size is of limited meaning. The chain couples TRBV5-1 to TRBJ2-2; D may correspond to TRBD1 or TRBD2 (5 bases each). The germline gives CDR1 SGHRS, CDR2 YFSETQ. The CDR3 spans 15 residues. V lost 2 bases, J lost 4 bases, and 12 bases lay in between. CDR3 sequence reads: CASSFIQGATGELFF. As DNA, the CDR3 is TGCGCCAGCAGCTTCATTCAGGGAGCCACCGGGGAGCTGTTTTTT.

This clonotype was detected only a few times. With the library built for alpha chains, this beta chain is off target and its frequency is not meaningful. This sequence joins TRBV4-1 and TRBJ2-1, with TRBD1 matching over 7 bases. V trimming: 0 bases; J trimming: 5 bases; junction bases outside the gene matches: 7. Germline loops: CDR1 MGHRA, CDR2 YSYEKL. CDR3 size: 16 residues. The CDR3 protein is CASSQEYRGLDNEQFF. The CDR3 DNA follows: TGCGCCAGCAGCCAAGAGTACAGGGGTCTGGACAATGAGCAGTTCTTC.

This clonotype occurred a few times. A library prepared for alpha chains yielded this beta chain as an off-target read; its size is of little meaning. The gene calls are TRBV7-4 and TRBJ2-5, with 7 bases that match TRBD2. Germline lookup yields CDR1 SGHVT and CDR2 SQSDAQ. With V trimmed by 3 bases and J by 4 bases, 11 bases remained unmatched. This CDR3 is 16 amino acids long. The CDR3 is CASSLEVGGFGETQYF. In DNA form, the CDR3 reads TGTGCCAGCAGCTTGGAAGTGGGAGGGTTCGGAGAGACCCAGTACTTC.

Notes on this clonotype: Since it is a stray read in a library aimed at alpha chains, this beta chain has a size that is not meaningful. The chain uses TRBV5-1 and TRBJ2-3, with 10 bases lining up with TRBD2. CDR3 size: 15 residues. J was trimmed by 4 bases and V by 0 bases; bases with no gene match: 2. Germline CDR1 reads SGHRS; CDR2 reads YFSETQ. The CDR3 here is CASSLALAGADTQYF. The CDR3 DNA reads as TGCGCCAGCAGCTTGGCCCTAGCGGGAGCAGATACGCAGTATTTT.

In its sample, this clonotype ranks as medium-sized. Because this beta chain is a stray read in a library intended to capture alpha chains, its abundance should not be given much weight. The J gene is TRBJ1-1, the V gene TRBV4-3, with D tentatively TRBD1 (5 bases). Germline V CDR1 and CDR2: LGHNA, YSLEER. The V and J ends lost 3 bases and 2 bases respectively, with 13 bases between them. CDR3 length: 15 amino acids. In nucleotides, the CDR3 is TGCGCCAGCAGCCAGGTCCAAACAGGAAACACTGAAGCTTTCTTT. Translation: CASSQVQTGNTEAFF.

This clonotype has at least ten counts. This beta chain was picked up by a library intended for alpha chains and is off target, so its count carries little meaning. The rearrangement uses TRBV27 and TRBJ2-5, with D maybe TRBD1 (6 bases). Germline CDR1 and CDR2: MNHEY and SMNVEV (reference sequence). V dropped 1 base and J dropped 4 bases, with 10 bases sitting between them. This CDR3 is built from 14 residues. CDR3 protein: CASSLYRDTETQYF. CDR3 nucleotide sequence: TGTGCCAGCAGTTTATACAGGGACACAGAGACCCAGTACTTC.

This clonotype is classed as medium-sized. This beta chain is a stray read from a library made for alpha chains; its abundance is not meaningful. The V and J genes are TRBV19 and TRBJ1-5; D is unresolved. Looked up from germline, CDR1 is LNHDA and CDR2 is SQIVND (reference sequence). Trimming left V 5 bases short and J 1 base short, with 6 bases between. The CDR3 sequence is 13 residues long. CDR3 protein: CASSQRSNQPQHF. Here the CDR3 DNA reads TGTGCCAGTAGTCAGAGAAGCAATCAGCCCCAGCATTTT.

Remarks on this clonotype: This beta chain is an off-target read within a library intended for alpha chains, so its frequency means little. The rearrangement uses TRBV20-1 and TRBJ2-2; D may be TRBD1 or TRBD2 (5 bases each). This CDR3 is built from 16 residues. Germline CDR1 is DFQATT and CDR2 is SNEGSKA (reference sequence). V was pared by 0 bases and J by 6 bases, with 17 bases between. The CDR3 protein is CSARDEGRGPAGELFF. DNA of the CDR3: TGCAGTGCTAGAGATGAGGGGAGAGGGCCTGCCGGGGAGCTGTTTTTT.

Ten or more counts support this clonotype. This beta chain is a stray sequence in a library constructed for alpha chains; its clone size is not meaningful. The V and J genes are TRBV28 and TRBJ1-1; no clear D gene. This CDR3 region has 12 residues. The germline V gene encodes CDR1 MDHEN and CDR2 SYDVKM. V lost 8 bases and J 4 bases, leaving 11 bases between the germline ends. CDR3 sequence (DNA): TGTGCCAGCTCGTCGACTATCACTGAAGCTTTCTTT. It specifies CASSSTITEAFF.

This clonotype appeared a few times. This beta chain was picked up by a library intended for alpha chains and is off target, so its count carries little meaning. The chain recombines TRBV10-3 with TRBJ2-2, with TRBD2 matching over 11 bases. The CDR3 runs 15 residues. The V and J ends lost 10 bases and 4 bases, in that order; junction bases with no gene match: 8. The germline V gene encodes CDR1 ENHRY and CDR2 SYGVKD. CDR3 nucleotide sequence: TGTGCCACCCGACCGGGACTAGCGGCCACCGGGGAGCTGTTTTTT. Amino acids: CATRPGLAATGELFF.

This clonotype is medium-sized. A library made for alpha chains picked up this beta chain off target, so its size means little. V and J are TRBV6-5 and TRBJ2-6, with D hard to call. Trimming took off 7 bases at V and 4 bases at J, with 5 bases between the two ends. The CDR3 runs to 12 residues. Looked up from germline, CDR1 is MNHEY and CDR2 is SVGAGI. The CDR3 DNA follows: TGTGCCAGCATATCCGGGGCCAACGTCCTGACTTTC. Translated, it gives CASISGANVLTF.